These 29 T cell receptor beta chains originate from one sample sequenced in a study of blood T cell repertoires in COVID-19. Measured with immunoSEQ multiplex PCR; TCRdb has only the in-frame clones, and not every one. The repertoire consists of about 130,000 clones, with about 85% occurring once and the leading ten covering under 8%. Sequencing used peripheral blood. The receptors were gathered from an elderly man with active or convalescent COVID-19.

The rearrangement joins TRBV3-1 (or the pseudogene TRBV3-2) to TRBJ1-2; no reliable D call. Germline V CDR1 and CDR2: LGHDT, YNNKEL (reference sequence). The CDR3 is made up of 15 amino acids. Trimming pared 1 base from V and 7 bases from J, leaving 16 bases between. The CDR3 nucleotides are TGTGCCAGCAGCCAAGGTCTAGGCCATCAAGGTGGCTACACCTTC. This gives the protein CASSQGLGHQGGYTF.

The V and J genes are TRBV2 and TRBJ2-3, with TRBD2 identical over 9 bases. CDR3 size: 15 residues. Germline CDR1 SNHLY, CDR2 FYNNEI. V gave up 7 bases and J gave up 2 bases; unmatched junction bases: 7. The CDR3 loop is CASTGTSWATDTQYF. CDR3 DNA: TGTGCCAGCACCGGGACTAGCTGGGCCACAGATACGCAGTATTTT.

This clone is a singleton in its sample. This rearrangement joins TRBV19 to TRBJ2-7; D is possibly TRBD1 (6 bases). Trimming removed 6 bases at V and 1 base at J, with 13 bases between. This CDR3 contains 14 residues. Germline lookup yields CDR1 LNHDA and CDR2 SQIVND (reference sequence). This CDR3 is CASSPQGWSYEQYF. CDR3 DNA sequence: TGTGCCAGTAGCCCCCAGGGGTGGTCCTACGAGCAGTACTTC. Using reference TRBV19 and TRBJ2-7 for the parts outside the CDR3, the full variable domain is DGGITQSPKYLFRKEGQNVTLSCEQNLNHDAMYWYRQDPGQGLRLIYYSQIVNDFQKGDIAEGYSVSREKKESFPLTVTSAQKNPTAFYLCASSPQGWSYEQYFGPGTRLTVT.

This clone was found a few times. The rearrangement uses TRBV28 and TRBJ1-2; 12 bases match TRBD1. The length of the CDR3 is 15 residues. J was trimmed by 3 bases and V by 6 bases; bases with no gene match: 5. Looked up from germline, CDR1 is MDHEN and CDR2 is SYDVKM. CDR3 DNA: TGTGCCAGCAGGGGGACAGGGGGCGCGGACTATGGCTACACCTTC. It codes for CASRGTGGADYGYTF.

For the CDR3, the DNA is TGCGCCAGCAGTCAGCTCAGGGCCTCTGGGAACACTGAAGCTTTCTTT. This translates into CASSQLRASGNTEAFF. The rearrangement joins TRBV23-1 to TRBJ1-1; weak D call: TRBD1 (5 bases). TRBV23-1 is identified as an open reading frame with a role that is uncertain. Trimming took 3 bases from V and 1 from J, leaving 15 bases between them. This CDR3 has 16 amino acids.

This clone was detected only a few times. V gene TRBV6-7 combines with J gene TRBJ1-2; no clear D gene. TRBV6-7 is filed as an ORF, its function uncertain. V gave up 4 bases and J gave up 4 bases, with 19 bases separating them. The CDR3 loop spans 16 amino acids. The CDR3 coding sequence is TGTGCCAGCAGTTCCCCGGCAGGTTGGGCCTCCTATGGCTACACCTTC. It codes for CASSSPAGWASYGYTF.

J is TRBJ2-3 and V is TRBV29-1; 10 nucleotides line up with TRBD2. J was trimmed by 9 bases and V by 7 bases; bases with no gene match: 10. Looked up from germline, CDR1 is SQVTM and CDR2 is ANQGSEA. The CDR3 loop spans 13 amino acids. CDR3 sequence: CSADRTSGETQYF. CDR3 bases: TGCAGCGCTGACAGGACTAGCGGAGAAACGCAGTATTTT.

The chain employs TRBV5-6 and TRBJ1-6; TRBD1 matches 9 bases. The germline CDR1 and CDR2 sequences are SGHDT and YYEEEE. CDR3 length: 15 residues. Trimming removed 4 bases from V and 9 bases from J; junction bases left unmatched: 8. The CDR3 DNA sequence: TGTGCCAGCAGCAAGGGACAGGGAAATAGTTCACCCCTCCACTTT. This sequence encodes CASSKGQGNSSPLHF. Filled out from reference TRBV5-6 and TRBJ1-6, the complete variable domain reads DAGVTQSPTHLIKTRGQQVTLRCSPKSGHDTVSWYQQALGQGPQFIFQYYEEEERQRGNFPDRFSGHQFPNYSSELNVNALLLGDSALYLCASSKGQGNSSPLHFGNGTRLTVT.

The CDR3 DNA reads as TGTGCCAGCAGTGAAGTAAACGGGGAGACCCAGTACTTC. Protein product: CASSEVNGETQYF. This chain links TRBV6-1 with TRBJ2-5, with no clear D. The CDR3 is made up of 13 amino acids. In germline, CDR1 is MNHNS, CDR2 SASEGT. V was shortened by 1 base and J by 5 bases, with 8 bases between the two germline ends.

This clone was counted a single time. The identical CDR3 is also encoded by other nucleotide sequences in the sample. CDR3 in amino acids: CASSISSGGYNEQFF. The CDR3 coding sequence is TGTGCCAGTAGTATATCTAGCGGGGGCTACAATGAGCAGTTCTTC. The chain has TRBV19 and TRBJ2-1; TRBD2 matches at 10 bases. The CDR3 extends over 15 amino acids. Germline CDR1 is LNHDA and CDR2 is SQIVND (reference sequence). V trimming: 2 bases; J trimming: 3 bases; junction bases outside the gene matches: 1.

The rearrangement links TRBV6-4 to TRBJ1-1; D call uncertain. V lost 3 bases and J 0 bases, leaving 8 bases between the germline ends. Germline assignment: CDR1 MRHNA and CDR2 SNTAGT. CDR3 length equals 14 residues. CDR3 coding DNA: TGTGCCAGCAGTGAGGGAGGGATGAACACTGAAGCTTTCTTT. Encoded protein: CASSEGGMNTEAFF.

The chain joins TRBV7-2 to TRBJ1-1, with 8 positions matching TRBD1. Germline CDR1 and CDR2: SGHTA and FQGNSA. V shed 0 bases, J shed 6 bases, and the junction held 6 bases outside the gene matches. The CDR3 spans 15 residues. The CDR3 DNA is TGTGCCAGCAGCTTAGCCACAGGGGGTATAGCTGAAGCTTTCTTT. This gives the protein CASSLATGGIAEAFF.

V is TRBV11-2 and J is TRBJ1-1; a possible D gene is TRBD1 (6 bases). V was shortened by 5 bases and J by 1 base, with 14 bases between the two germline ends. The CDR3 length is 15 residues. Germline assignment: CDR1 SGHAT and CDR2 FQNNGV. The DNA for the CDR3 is TGTGCCAGCAGCATCAGGGGTTCTGGGAACACTGAAGCTTTCTTT. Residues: CASSIRGSGNTEAFF. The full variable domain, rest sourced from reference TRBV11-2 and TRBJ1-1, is EAGVAQSPRYKIIEKRQSVAFWCNPISGHATLYWYQQILGQGPKLLIQFQNNGVVDDSQLPKDRFSAERLKGVDSTLKIQPAKLEDSAVYLCASSIRGSGNTEAFFGQGTRLTVV.

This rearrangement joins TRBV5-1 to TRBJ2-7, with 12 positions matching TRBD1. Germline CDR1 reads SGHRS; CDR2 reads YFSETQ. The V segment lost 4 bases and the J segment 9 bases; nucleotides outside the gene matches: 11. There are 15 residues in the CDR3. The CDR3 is CASSEGQGAGFRQYF. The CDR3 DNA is TGCGCCAGCAGCGAGGGACAGGGGGCCGGCTTTCGGCAGTACTTC.

This CDR3 reads CASSLANGGGIHNEQFF. In DNA, the CDR3 is TGCGCCAGCAGCTTGGCCAACGGGGGTGGGATACACAATGAGCAGTTCTTC. The V gene is TRBV5-1, the J gene TRBJ2-1; TRBD2 is a possible D gene (6 bases). CDR1 and CDR2 from the germline V gene are SGHRS and YFSETQ. This CDR3 has 17 amino acids. V was trimmed by 0 bases and J by 5 bases, leaving 18 bases between them.

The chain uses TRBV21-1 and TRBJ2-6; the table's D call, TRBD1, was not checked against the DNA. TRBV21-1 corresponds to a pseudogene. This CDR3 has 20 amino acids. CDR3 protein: CASSKGRVGHISSGANVLTF. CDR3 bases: TGTGCCAGCAGCAAAGGTCGGGTAGGACACATCTCCTCTGGGGCCAACGTCCTGACTTTC.

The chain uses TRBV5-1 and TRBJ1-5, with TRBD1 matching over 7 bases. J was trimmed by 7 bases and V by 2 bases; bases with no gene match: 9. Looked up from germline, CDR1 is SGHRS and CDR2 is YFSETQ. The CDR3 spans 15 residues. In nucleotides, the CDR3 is TGCGCCAGCAGCTTAGGGACAGTCTCATGGCAGCCCCAGCATTTT. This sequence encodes CASSLGTVSWQPQHF.

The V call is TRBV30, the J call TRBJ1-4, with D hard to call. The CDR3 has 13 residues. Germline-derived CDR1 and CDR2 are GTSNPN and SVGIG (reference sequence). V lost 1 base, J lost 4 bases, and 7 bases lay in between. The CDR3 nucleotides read TGTGCCTGGAGTGGGCCTTTTAATGAAAAACTGTTTTTT. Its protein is CAWSGPFNEKLFF.

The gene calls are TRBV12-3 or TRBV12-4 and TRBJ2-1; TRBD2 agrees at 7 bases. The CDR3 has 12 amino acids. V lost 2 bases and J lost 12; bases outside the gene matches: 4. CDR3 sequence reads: CASSLLGEGQFF. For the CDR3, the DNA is TGTGCCAGCAGTTTATTAGGGGAGGGGCAGTTCTTC.

CDR3 in DNA: TGCGCCAGCAGTCAATCTCGTGACACCGGGGAGCTGTTTTTT. Translating gives CASSQSRDTGELFF. This chain uses TRBV23-1 with TRBJ2-2; the D is unclear. TRBV23-1 is placed among ORFs of uncertain function. This CDR3 is built from 14 residues. V was cut by 0 bases and J by 3 bases, with 5 bases left in between.

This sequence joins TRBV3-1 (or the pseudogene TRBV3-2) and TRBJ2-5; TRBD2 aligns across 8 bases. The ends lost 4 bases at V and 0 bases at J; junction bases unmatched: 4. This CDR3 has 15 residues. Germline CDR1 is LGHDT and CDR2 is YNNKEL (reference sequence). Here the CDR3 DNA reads TGTGCCAGCAGCCCCGGGACTAGGTACCAAGAGACCCAGTACTTC. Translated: CASSPGTRYQETQYF.

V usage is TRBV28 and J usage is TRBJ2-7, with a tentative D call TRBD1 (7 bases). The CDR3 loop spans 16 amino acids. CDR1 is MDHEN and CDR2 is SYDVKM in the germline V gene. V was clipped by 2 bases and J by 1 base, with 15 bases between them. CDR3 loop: CASSLPTGAGSYEQYF. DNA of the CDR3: TGTGCCAGCAGTTTACCCACAGGGGCGGGGTCCTACGAGCAGTACTTC. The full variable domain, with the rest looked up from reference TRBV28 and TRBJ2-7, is DVKVTQSSRYLVKRTGEKVFLECVQDMDHENMFWYRQDPGLGLRLIYFSYDVKMKEKGDIPEGYSVSREKKERFSLILESASTNQTSMYLCASSLPTGAGSYEQYFGPGTRLTVT.

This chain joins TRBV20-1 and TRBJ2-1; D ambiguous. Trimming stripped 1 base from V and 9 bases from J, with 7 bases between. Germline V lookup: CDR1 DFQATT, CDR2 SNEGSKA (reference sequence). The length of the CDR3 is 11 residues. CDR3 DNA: TGCAGTGCTAGAGGCGGAAGTGAGCAGTTCTTC. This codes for CSARGGSEQFF.

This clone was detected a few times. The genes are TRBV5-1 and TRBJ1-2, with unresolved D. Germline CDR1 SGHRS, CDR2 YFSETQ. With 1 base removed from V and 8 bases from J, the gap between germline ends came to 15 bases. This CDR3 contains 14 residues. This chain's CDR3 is CASSLIGGGQGYTF. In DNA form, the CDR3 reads TGCGCCAGCAGCTTGATTGGTGGAGGGCAAGGCTACACCTTC.

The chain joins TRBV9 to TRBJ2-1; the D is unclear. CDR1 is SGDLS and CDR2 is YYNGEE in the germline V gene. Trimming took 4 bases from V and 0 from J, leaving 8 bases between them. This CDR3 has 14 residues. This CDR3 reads CASSPPSSYNEQFF. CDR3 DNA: TGTGCCAGCAGCCCCCCTAGCTCCTACAATGAGCAGTTCTTC.

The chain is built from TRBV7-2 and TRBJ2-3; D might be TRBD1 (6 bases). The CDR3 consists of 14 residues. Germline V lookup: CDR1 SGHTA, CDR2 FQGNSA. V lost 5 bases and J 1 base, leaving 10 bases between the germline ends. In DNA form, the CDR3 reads TGTGCCAGCAGCCCGCGACAGGGCACAGATACGCAGTATTTT. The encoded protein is CASSPRQGTDTQYF.

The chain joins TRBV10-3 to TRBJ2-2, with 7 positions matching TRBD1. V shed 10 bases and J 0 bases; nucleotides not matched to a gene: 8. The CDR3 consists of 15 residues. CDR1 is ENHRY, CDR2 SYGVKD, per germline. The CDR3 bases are TGTGCCACCAAGACAGGGAACGCGAACACCGGGGAGCTGTTTTTT. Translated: CATKTGNANTGELFF.

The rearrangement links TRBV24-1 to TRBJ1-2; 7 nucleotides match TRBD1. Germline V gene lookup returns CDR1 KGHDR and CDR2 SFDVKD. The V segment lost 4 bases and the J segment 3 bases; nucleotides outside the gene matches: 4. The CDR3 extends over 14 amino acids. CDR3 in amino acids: CATSEAGTDYGYTF. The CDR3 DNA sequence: TGTGCCACCAGTGAAGCCGGGACAGACTATGGCTACACCTTC.

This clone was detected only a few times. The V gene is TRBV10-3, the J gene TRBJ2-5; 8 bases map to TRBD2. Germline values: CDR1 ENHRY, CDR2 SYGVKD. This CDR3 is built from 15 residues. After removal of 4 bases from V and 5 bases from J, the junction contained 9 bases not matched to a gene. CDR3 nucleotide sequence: TGTGCCATCAGTGCCGCGGGGGGTATCGGGGAGACCCAGTACTTC. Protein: CAISAAGGIGETQYF.